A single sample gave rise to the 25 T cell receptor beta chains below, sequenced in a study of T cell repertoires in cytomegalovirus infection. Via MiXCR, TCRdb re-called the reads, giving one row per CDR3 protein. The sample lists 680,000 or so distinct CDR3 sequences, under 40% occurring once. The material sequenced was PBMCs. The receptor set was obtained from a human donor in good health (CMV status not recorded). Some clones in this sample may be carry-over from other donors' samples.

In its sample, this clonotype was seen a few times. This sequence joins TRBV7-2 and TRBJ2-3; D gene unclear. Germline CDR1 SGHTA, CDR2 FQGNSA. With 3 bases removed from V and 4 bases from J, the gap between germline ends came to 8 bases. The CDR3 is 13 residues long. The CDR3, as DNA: TGTGCCAGCAGCTTCTCGGGCCCAGATACGCAGTATTTT. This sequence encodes CASSFSGPDTQYF.

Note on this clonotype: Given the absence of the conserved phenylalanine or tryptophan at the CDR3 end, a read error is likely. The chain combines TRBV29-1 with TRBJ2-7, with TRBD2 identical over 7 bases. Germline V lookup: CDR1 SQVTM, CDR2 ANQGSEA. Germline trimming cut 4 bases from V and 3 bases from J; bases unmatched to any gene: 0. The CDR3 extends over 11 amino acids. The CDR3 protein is CSVGTSYEQYL. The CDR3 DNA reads TGCAGCGTTGGGACTAGCTACGAGCAGTACTTA.

Here the CDR3 reads CASSPLAPGKGLVRDTQYF. The CDR3 DNA follows: TGTGCCAGCAGCCCGCTAGCCCCCGGAAAGGGCTTAGTACGAGATACGCAGTATTTT. The chain combines TRBV7-6 with TRBJ2-3, with a possible D match to TRBD2 (5 bases). This CDR3 comprises 19 residues. V was shortened by 5 bases and J by 5 bases, with 29 bases between the two germline ends. Germline loops: CDR1 SGHVS, CDR2 FNYEAQ.

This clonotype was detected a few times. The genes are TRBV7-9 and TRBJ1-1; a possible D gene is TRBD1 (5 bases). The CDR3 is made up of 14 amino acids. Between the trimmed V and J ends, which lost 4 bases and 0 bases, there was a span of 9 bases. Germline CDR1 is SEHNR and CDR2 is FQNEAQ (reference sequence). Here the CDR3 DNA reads TGTGCCAGCAGCTCACAGGCGATGAACACTGAAGCTTTCTTT. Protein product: CASSSQAMNTEAFF.

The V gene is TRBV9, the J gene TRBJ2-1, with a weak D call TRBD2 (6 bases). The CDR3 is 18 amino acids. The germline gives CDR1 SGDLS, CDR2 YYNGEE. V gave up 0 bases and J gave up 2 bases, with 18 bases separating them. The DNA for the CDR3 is TGTGCCAGCAGCGTAGGGTCCCGACTAGACTCCCCCTACAATGAGCAGTTCTTC. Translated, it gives CASSVGSRLDSPYNEQFF.

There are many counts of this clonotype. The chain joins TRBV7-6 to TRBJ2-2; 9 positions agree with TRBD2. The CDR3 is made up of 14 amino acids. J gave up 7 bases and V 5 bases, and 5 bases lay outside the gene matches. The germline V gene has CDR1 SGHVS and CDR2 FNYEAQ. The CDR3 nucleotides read TGTGCCAGCAGCCCTAGCGGGGAGGGCGGGGAGCTGTTTTTT. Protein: CASSPSGEGGELFF.

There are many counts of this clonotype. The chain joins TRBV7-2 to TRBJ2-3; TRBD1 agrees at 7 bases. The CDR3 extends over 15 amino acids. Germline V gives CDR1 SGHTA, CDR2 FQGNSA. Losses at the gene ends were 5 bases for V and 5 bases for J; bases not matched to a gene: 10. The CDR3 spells CASSPPGRDRDTQYF. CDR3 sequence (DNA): TGTGCCAGCAGCCCCCCGGGACGGGACAGAGATACGCAGTATTTT.

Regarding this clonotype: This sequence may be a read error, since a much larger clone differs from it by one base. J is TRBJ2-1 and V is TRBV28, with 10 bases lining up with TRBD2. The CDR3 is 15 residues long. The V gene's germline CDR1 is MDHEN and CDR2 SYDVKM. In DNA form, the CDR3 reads TGTGCCAGCAGTCTCATCCCGGGACTAGCGAACGAGCAGTGCTTC. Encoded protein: CASSLIPGLANEQCF.

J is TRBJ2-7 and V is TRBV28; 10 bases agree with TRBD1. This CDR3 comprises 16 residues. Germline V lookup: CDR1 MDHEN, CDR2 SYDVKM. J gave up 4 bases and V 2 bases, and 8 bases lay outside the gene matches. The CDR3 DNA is TGTGCCAGCAGTTTAGAATCCAGGACAGGGGGTTACGAGCAGTACTTC. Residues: CASSLESRTGGYEQYF.

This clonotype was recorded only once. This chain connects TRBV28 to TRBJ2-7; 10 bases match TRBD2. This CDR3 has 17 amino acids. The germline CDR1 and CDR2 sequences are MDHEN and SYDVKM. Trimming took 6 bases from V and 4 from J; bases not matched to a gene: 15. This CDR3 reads CASRCLAGEARPYEQYF. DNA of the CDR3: TGTGCCAGCAGGTGCCTAGCGGGAGAGGCTCGCCCTTACGAGCAGTACTTC. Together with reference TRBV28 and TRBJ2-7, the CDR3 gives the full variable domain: DVKVTQSSRYLVKRTGEKVFLECVQDMDHENMFWYRQDPGLGLRLIYFSYDVKMKEKGDIPEGYSVSREKKERFSLILESASTNQTSMYLCASRCLAGEARPYEQYFGPGTRLTVT.

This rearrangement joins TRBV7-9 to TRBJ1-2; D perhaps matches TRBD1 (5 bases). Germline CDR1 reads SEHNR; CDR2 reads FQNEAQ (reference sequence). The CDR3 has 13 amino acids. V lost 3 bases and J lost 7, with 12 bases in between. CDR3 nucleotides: TGTGCCAGCAGCTTGATCCAGGGACCTGGCTACACCTTC. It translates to CASSLIQGPGYTF.

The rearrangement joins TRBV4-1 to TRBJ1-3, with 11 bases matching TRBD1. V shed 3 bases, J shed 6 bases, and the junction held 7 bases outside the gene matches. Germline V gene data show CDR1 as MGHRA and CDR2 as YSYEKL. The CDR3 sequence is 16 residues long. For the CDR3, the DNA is TGCGCCAGCAGCCAGATCCCGGGACAGGGGGAAAACACCATATATTTT. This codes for CASSQIPGQGENTIYF.

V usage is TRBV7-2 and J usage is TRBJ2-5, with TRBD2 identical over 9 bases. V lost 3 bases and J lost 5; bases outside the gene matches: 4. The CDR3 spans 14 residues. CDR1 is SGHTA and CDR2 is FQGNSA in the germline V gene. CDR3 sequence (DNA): TGTGCCAGCAGCTTCCGCGGGGGGGCGGAGACCCAGTACTTC. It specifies CASSFRGGAETQYF.

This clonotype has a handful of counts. Here the CDR3 reads CASAEGNTGELFF. The CDR3 nucleotides are TGTGCCAGCGCGGAGGGAAACACCGGGGAGCTGTTTTTT. This chain uses TRBV12-3 or TRBV12-4 with TRBJ2-2, with a possible D match to TRBD2 (6 bases). V gave up 8 bases and J gave up 2 bases, with 9 bases separating them. This CDR3 region has 13 residues.

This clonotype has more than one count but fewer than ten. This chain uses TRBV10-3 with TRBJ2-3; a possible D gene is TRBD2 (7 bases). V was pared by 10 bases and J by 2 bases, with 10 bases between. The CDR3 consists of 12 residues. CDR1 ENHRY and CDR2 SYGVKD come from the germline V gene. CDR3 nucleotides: TGTGCCACCGCGGGGGCCACAGATACGCAGTATTTT. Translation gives CATAGATDTQYF.

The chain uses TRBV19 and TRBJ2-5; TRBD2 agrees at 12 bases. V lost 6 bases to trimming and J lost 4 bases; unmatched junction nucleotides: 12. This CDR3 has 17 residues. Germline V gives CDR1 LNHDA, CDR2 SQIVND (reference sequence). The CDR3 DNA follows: TGTGCCAGTAGCCTTGACCGACTAGCGGGAGTTGGAGAGACCCAGTACTTC. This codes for CASSLDRLAGVGETQYF.

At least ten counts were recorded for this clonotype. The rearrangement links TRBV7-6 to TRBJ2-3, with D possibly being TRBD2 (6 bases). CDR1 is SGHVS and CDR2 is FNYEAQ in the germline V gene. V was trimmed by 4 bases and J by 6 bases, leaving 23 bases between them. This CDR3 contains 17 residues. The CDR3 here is CASSSLGAVTRHDTQYF. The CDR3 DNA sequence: TGTGCCAGCAGCTCATTGGGCGCGGTGACTAGACATGATACGCAGTATTTT.

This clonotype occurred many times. The CDR3 nucleotides are TGTGCCAGCAGTGCCCCTACAGGGTACGATGAAAAACTGTTTTTT. This translates into CASSAPTGYDEKLFF. The gene calls are TRBV6-1 and TRBJ1-4, with a possible D match to TRBD1 (6 bases). CDR3 length: 15 amino acids. Germline CDR1 reads MNHNS; CDR2 reads SASEGT. V lost 4 bases and J 6 bases, leaving 15 bases between the germline ends.

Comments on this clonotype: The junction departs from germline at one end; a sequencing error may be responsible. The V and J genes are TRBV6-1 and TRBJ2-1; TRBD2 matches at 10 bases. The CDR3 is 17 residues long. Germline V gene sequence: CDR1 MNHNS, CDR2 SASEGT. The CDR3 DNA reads TGTGCCATCAGTCCCAGCGGGGGGGGAATCTCCTACAATGAGCAGTTCTTC. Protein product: CAISPSGGGISYNEQFF.

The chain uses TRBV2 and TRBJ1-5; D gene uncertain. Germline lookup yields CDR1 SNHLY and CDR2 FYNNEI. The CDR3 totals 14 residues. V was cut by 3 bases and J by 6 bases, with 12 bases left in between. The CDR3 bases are TGTGCCAGCAGTGACAAGACCGCAGGTCAGCCCCAGCATTTT. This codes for CASSDKTAGQPQHF.

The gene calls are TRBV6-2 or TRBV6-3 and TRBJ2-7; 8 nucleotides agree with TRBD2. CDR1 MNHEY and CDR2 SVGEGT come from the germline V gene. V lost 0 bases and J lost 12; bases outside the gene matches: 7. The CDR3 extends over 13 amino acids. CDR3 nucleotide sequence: TGTGCCAGCAGTTACTCCGGACTAGCAGTCACGTACTTC. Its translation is CASSYSGLAVTYF.

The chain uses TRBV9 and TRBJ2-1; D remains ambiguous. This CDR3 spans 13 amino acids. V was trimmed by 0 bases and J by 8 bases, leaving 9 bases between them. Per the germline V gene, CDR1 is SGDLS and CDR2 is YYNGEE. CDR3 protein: CASSVELGDEQFF. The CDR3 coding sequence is TGTGCCAGCAGCGTAGAGCTGGGCGATGAGCAGTTCTTC.

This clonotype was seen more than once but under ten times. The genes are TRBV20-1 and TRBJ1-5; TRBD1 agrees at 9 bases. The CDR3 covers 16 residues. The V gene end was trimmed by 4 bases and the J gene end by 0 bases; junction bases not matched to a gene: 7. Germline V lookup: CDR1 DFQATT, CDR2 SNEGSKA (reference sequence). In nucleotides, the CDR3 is TGCAGTGCTATCAACAGGGGGCGCGATAGCAATCAGCCCCAGCATTTT. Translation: CSAINRGRDSNQPQHF.

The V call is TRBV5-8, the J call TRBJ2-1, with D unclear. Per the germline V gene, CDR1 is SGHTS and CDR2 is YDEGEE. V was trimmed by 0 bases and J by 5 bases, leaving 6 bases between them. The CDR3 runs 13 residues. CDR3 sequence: CASSLDWNNEQFF. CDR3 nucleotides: TGTGCCAGCAGCTTGGACTGGAACAATGAGCAGTTCTTC.

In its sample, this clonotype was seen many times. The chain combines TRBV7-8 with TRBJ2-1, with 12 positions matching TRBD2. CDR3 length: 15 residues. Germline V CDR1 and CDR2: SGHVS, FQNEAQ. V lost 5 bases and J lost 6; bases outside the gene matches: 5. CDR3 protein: CASSPGLAGFNEQFF. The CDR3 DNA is TGTGCCAGCAGCCCCGGACTAGCGGGGTTCAATGAGCAGTTCTTC.